Below are 13 T cell receptor beta chains sequenced from a single sample in a study of cytomegalovirus exposure and HLA in healthy donors. The PCR employed 60 Vbeta primers together with 13 Jbeta primers. The protocol was immunoSEQ multiplex PCR, while the TCRdb copy is restricted to in-frame clones and leaves out a portion. Of 150,000 to 200,000 clones in the sample, 75% to 85% are singletons; the top ten hold roughly 1.4%. Material for sequencing was PBMCs. These receptors were collected from a woman in her 50s in good health and CMV-seronegative.

This clone was seen a handful of times. The genes are TRBV30 and TRBJ1-1, with a possible D match to TRBD1 (5 bases). There are 11 residues in the CDR3. V was trimmed by 6 bases and J by 3 bases, leaving 8 bases between them. Germline V CDR1 and CDR2: GTSNPN, SVGIG (reference sequence). The CDR3 protein is CACRGDTEAFF. The CDR3 nucleotides are TGTGCCTGCCGGGGGGACACTGAAGCTTTCTTT.

To note about this clone: Within the sample, other DNA sequences also encode this same CDR3. This chain uses TRBV6-5 with TRBJ2-1; TRBD2 aligns across 10 bases. This CDR3 contains 15 residues. With V trimmed by 4 bases and J by 6 bases, 6 bases remained unmatched. CDR1 MNHEY and CDR2 SVGAGI come from the germline V gene. The DNA for the CDR3 is TGTGCCAGCAGTTTATTAGCGGGGGGAACCAATGAGCAGTTCTTC. Translation: CASSLLAGGTNEQFF.

The V call is TRBV28, the J call TRBJ2-7; 7 positions agree with TRBD2. Germline CDR1 is MDHEN and CDR2 is SYDVKM. CDR3 length: 13 residues. V lost 7 bases and J lost 1; bases outside the gene matches: 4. The CDR3 reads CASTTGGSYEQYF. CDR3 nucleotides: TGTGCCAGCACGACGGGGGGTTCCTACGAGCAGTACTTC.

The chain couples TRBV5-4 to TRBJ2-7; D possibly corresponds to TRBD2 (6 bases). V lost 2 bases and J 0 bases, leaving 9 bases between the germline ends. Germline CDR1 SGHNT, CDR2 YYREEE (reference sequence). The CDR3 length is 14 residues. CDR3 residues: CASSFGGSSYEQYF. The CDR3 DNA is TGTGCCAGCAGCTTTGGGGGGAGCTCCTACGAGCAGTACTTC.

This clone appeared once. The chain combines TRBV13 with TRBJ2-5, with 10 nucleotides matching TRBD2. CDR3 length equals 14 residues. Germline V CDR1 and CDR2: PRHDT, FYEKMQ (reference sequence). Losses at the gene ends were 7 bases for V and 5 bases for J; bases not matched to a gene: 7. The CDR3 nucleotides are TGTGCCAGCAAAAAGCGGGGGGGCATTGAGACCCAGTACTTC. Its translation: CASKKRGGIETQYF.

The gene calls are TRBV18 and TRBJ2-1; D is unresolved. Germline V gene sequence: CDR1 KGHSH, CDR2 LQKENI. V gave up 0 bases and J gave up 9 bases, with 15 bases separating them. The CDR3 length is 15 residues. Written as DNA, the CDR3 is TGTGCCAGCTCACCACCTTCAATTGACAATATTGAGCAGTTCTTC. Amino acids: CASSPPSIDNIEQFF.

V gene TRBV6-5 combines with J gene TRBJ1-1; 7 bases match TRBD1. V was pared by 3 bases and J by 5 bases, with 6 bases of the junction left unmatched. The germline gives CDR1 MNHEY, CDR2 SVGAGI. The CDR3 runs 14 residues. The CDR3 loop reads CASSYRAGGTEAFF. The CDR3 DNA reads TGTGCCAGCAGTTATAGGGCAGGGGGGACTGAAGCTTTCTTT.

The chain has TRBV25-1 and TRBJ2-2; no firm D call. The V end was cut by 4 bases, the J end by 2 bases, with 5 bases between. The length of the CDR3 is 13 residues. Germline V CDR1 and CDR2: MGHDK, SYGVNS. The DNA for the CDR3 is TGTGCCAGCAGTGGCAGAAACACCGGGGAGCTGTTTTTT. It yields the protein CASSGRNTGELFF.

The rearrangement joins TRBV9 to TRBJ2-1; 8 bases are a match to TRBD2. CDR1 and CDR2 from the germline V gene are SGDLS and YYNGEE. The CDR3 sequence is 14 residues long. V dropped 3 bases and J dropped 6; count of bases not matched to a gene: 5. CDR3 nucleotide sequence: TGTGCCAGCAGCGGTGGGACTAGAAGCAATGAGCAGTTCTTC. Translating gives CASSGGTRSNEQFF.

This chain uses TRBV2 with TRBJ1-1; D is undetermined. The CDR3 covers 13 residues. The ends were cut back, 7 bases at V and 1 base at J, with 10 bases in the middle. Per the germline V gene, CDR1 is SNHLY and CDR2 is FYNNEI. In nucleotides, the CDR3 is TGTGCCAGCAACCCGAGGAAGAACACTGAAGCTTTCTTT. Translation gives CASNPRKNTEAFF.

This sequence joins TRBV10-3 and TRBJ1-5; 8 positions match TRBD1. Germline CDR1 and CDR2: ENHRY and SYGVKD. This CDR3 has 15 amino acids. V lost 5 bases, J lost 1 base, and 4 bases stayed unmatched. The CDR3 DNA sequence: TGTGCCATCAGTACGACAGGGGACAGCAATCAGCCCCAGCATTTT. Amino acids: CAISTTGDSNQPQHF.

The V and J genes are TRBV7-3 and TRBJ2-3; TRBD2 matches 11 bases. The CDR3 contains 16 residues. V shed 5 bases, J shed 2 bases, and the junction held 6 bases outside the gene matches. The V gene's germline CDR1 is SGHTA and CDR2 FQGTGA. The CDR3 loop reads CASSGTSGRTTDTQYF. The DNA for the CDR3 is TGTGCCAGCAGCGGTACTAGCGGGAGAACCACAGATACGCAGTATTTT.

V gene TRBV28 combines with J gene TRBJ1-4; unclear D gene. Germline V gene lookup returns CDR1 MDHEN and CDR2 SYDVKM. Trimming cost V 5 bases and J 6 bases, with 7 bases left between them. The CDR3 covers 12 residues. CDR3 coding DNA: TGTGCCAGCAGTCTCCTTGATGAAAAACTGTTTTTT. Translating gives CASSLLDEKLFF.